A single sample gave rise to the 5 T cell receptor beta chains below, sequenced in a study of T cell changes during pregnancy in multiple sclerosis. This table comes from immunoSEQ multiplex PCR, and its TCRdb copy is limited to in-frame clones, with some not included. The sample records some 80,000 clones, 90% to 95% being singletons. Sample: peripheral blood, taken in the second trimester of pregnancy. The origin of the receptors is a female donor with multiple sclerosis, enrolled in a pregnancy study.

The chain links TRBV27 to TRBJ2-2; D possibly corresponds to TRBD1 (6 bases). Trimming took off 10 bases at V and 2 bases at J, with 8 bases between the two ends. The CDR3 covers 12 residues. Germline V gene sequence: CDR1 MNHEY, CDR2 SMNVEV (reference sequence). The CDR3 DNA is TGTGCCACGGGACACAACACCGGGGAGCTGTTTTTT. This gives the protein CATGHNTGELFF.

Remarks on this clone: The junction does not match germline at one end; this may be a read error. The chain joins TRBV19 to TRBJ2-3; 8 positions agree with TRBD2. The V gene's germline CDR1 is LNHDA and CDR2 SQIVND (reference sequence). CDR3 length: 14 residues. CDR3 amino acids: CASSISGGTDTQYF. CDR3 bases: TGTGCCAGTAGTATAAGCGGGGGCACGGATACGCAGTATTTT.

The chain couples TRBV4-2 to TRBJ2-7; D gene ambiguous. CDR3 length: 13 residues. Looked up from germline, CDR1 is LGHNA and CDR2 is YNFKEQ. Between the trimmed V and J ends, which lost 3 bases and 6 bases, there was a span of 12 bases. The CDR3 sequence is CASSHREPSEQYF. The CDR3 DNA reads TGTGCCAGCAGCCACCGAGAACCGTCCGAGCAGTACTTC.

This rearrangement joins TRBV9 to TRBJ1-1; D possibly corresponds to TRBD1 (5 bases). CDR3 length: 18 amino acids. V gave up 0 bases and J gave up 0 bases, with 18 bases separating them. Germline-derived CDR1 and CDR2 are SGDLS and YYNGEE. The CDR3 loop is CASSVGEGLPVLNTEAFF. The CDR3 coding sequence is TGTGCCAGCAGCGTAGGGGAGGGACTACCGGTCTTGAACACTGAAGCTTTCTTT.

This sequence joins TRBV19 and TRBJ1-1; TRBD1 agrees at 7 bases. Germline CDR1 and CDR2: LNHDA and SQIVND (reference sequence). After removal of 3 bases from V and 1 base from J, the junction contained 2 bases not matched to a gene. This CDR3 comprises 14 residues. The chain's CDR3 is CASSMGQTNTEAFF. The DNA for the CDR3 is TGTGCCAGTAGTATGGGACAGACGAACACTGAAGCTTTCTTT.